These 32 T cell receptor beta chains originate from one sample sequenced in a study of blood T cell repertoires in COVID-19. Repertoires were generated with immunoSEQ multiplex PCR, while TCRdb's copy carries only in-frame clones and drops some. The table records under 200,000 clones, roughly 78% of them present only once. Specimen: PBMCs or T cells enriched from blood (not recorded which). These receptor sequences come from a woman aged 65 to 85 in a cohort exposed to, infected with or recovered from COVID-19 (not recorded which).

The CDR3 loop is CASSETGAGDTQYF. The CDR3, as DNA: TGTGCCAGCAGTGAGACAGGTGCCGGAGATACGCAGTATTTT. The chain couples TRBV27 to TRBJ2-3; possibly TRBD1 for D (6 bases). The germline gives CDR1 MNHEY, CDR2 SMNVEV (reference sequence). This CDR3 has 14 amino acids. Trimming removed 5 bases at V and 5 bases at J, with 14 bases between.

The chain is built from TRBV28 and TRBJ1-1, with a possible D match to TRBD1 (6 bases). This CDR3 spans 14 amino acids. CDR1 is MDHEN, CDR2 SYDVKM, per germline. Trimming left V 3 bases short and J 5 bases short, with 13 bases between. The DNA of the CDR3 is TGTGCCAGCAGTTTGTGGGGGCTTAGGACTGAAGCTTTCTTT. This codes for CASSLWGLRTEAFF.

The chain couples TRBV7-8 to TRBJ1-5; a weak D match, TRBD1 (6 bases). Trimming took off 1 base at V and 6 bases at J, with 19 bases between the two ends. This CDR3 is 17 amino acids long. The germline CDR1 and CDR2 sequences are SGHVS and FQNEAQ. CDR3 DNA: TGTGCCAGCAGCTTAGAACGCTACAGGGAGCTTTTTCAGCCCCAGCATTTT. Encoded protein: CASSLERYRELFQPQHF.

V usage is TRBV7-3 and J usage is TRBJ2-2, with a weak D call TRBD2 (6 bases). This CDR3 is built from 15 residues. Germline V gene sequence: CDR1 SGHTA, CDR2 FQGTGA. V was shortened by 2 bases and J by 2 bases, with 9 bases between the two germline ends. CDR3 protein: CASSLGGTNTGELFF. Written as DNA, the CDR3 is TGTGCCAGCAGCTTAGGGGGGACTAACACCGGGGAGCTGTTTTTT.

In this sample, this clone turned up a few times. In DNA form, the CDR3 reads TGTGCCAGCAGTTATTCCCAGGGGCGATTTGATTCACCCCTCCACTTT. Protein product: CASSYSQGRFDSPLHF. This chain links TRBV27 with TRBJ1-6; TRBD1 is a possible D gene (6 bases). The V gene's germline CDR1 is MNHEY and CDR2 SMNVEV (reference sequence). CDR3 length: 16 amino acids. Trimming shortened V by 4 bases and J by 8 bases, and 18 bases separated the two germline ends.

The rearrangement joins TRBV18 to TRBJ2-3, with D perhaps matching TRBD2 (5 bases). The V gene lost 2 bases and the J gene lost 6 bases, with 9 bases spanning the gap. CDR1 KGHSH and CDR2 LQKENI come from the germline V gene. The CDR3 sequence is 13 residues long. CDR3 protein: CASSPSRGDTQYF. Here the CDR3 DNA reads TGTGCCAGCTCACCATCGCGAGGGGATACGCAGTATTTT.

This clone occurred many times. This chain joins TRBV7-9 and TRBJ2-2; perhaps TRBD2 as D (5 bases). V was shortened by 1 base and J by 6 bases, with 12 bases between the two germline ends. This CDR3 contains 15 residues. Germline CDR1 is SEHNR and CDR2 is FQNEAQ (reference sequence). CDR3 bases: TGTGCCAGCAGCTTAGGAAGCGGAGCCGCCGGGGAGCTGTTTTTT. This gives the protein CASSLGSGAAGELFF.

This rearrangement joins TRBV5-1 to TRBJ1-1; 8 bases line up with TRBD1. Germline lookup yields CDR1 SGHRS and CDR2 YFSETQ. The CDR3 length is 13 residues. Trimming at V came to 4 bases and at J to 5 bases, leaving 4 bases not matched to a gene. The CDR3 is CASSLTGGTEAFF. CDR3 sequence (DNA): TGCGCCAGCAGCCTTACAGGGGGAACTGAAGCTTTCTTT.

V gene TRBV6-9 combines with J gene TRBJ2-3; 7 nucleotides line up with TRBD2. The J segment lost 2 bases and the V segment lost 2 bases, leaving 7 bases of the junction unmatched. The germline V gene has CDR1 MNHGY and CDR2 SVAAGI. The CDR3 covers 16 residues. CDR3 protein: CASSYPGGSTTDTQYF. CDR3 nucleotide sequence: TGTGCCAGCAGTTATCCTGGCGGGAGTACCACAGATACGCAGTATTTT.

This clone occurred once. The chain combines TRBV4-2 with TRBJ1-5; 10 nucleotides match TRBD1. V was clipped by 1 base and J by 3 bases; unmatched bases: 3. The germline CDR1 and CDR2 sequences are LGHNA and YNFKEQ. The CDR3 spans 16 residues. In DNA, the CDR3 is TGTGCCAGCAGCCAAGTGACAGGGGGCACCAATCAGCCCCAGCATTTT. This translates into CASSQVTGGTNQPQHF.

V and J are TRBV5-6 and TRBJ2-7; 8 nucleotides line up with TRBD1. V lost 4 bases and J lost 2; bases outside the gene matches: 8. The germline CDR1 and CDR2 sequences are SGHDT and YYEEEE. This CDR3 has 15 residues. Here the CDR3 DNA reads TGTGCCAGCAGCCTCGGGGCAGGGGGCCCCTACGAGCAGTACTTC. The encoded protein is CASSLGAGGPYEQYF.

Details on this clone: The sample holds other DNA sequences that translate to the same CDR3. The V and J genes are TRBV7-8 and TRBJ2-3, with unresolved D. CDR3 length: 12 residues. With 5 bases removed from V and 2 bases from J, the gap between germline ends came to 5 bases. Germline CDR1 reads SGHVS; CDR2 reads FQNEAQ. The CDR3 DNA is TGTGCCAGCAGCCCCTTCACAGATACGCAGTATTTT. Translating it yields CASSPFTDTQYF. The whole variable domain, remainder taken from reference TRBV7-8 and TRBJ2-3, is GAGVSQSPRYKVAKRGQDVALRCDPISGHVSLFWYQQALGQGPEFLTYFQNEAQLDKSGLPSDRFFAERPEGSVSTLKIQRTQQEDSAVYLCASSPFTDTQYFGPGTRLTVL.

The V call is TRBV19, the J call TRBJ2-1, with 7 bases identical to TRBD2. V shed 4 bases, J shed 10 bases, and the junction held 4 bases outside the gene matches. CDR1 and CDR2 (germline): LNHDA, SQIVND (reference sequence). The CDR3 contains 12 residues. The CDR3 nucleotides read TGTGCCAGTAGTACCTTAGCGGGCGAGCAGTTCTTC. It specifies CASSTLAGEQFF.

This clone was detected only once. The chain is built from TRBV29-1 and TRBJ1-5; no definite D call. Germline V gene data show CDR1 as SQVTM and CDR2 as ANQGSEA. Deletions cut 4 bases from V and 5 bases from J, with 12 bases between. The CDR3 has 13 amino acids. The CDR3 DNA sequence: TGCAGCGTTGCAGGCCAGGTCGATCAGCCCCAGCATTTT. It is translated as CSVAGQVDQPQHF.

This chain's CDR3 is CASRSGSNTGELFF. CDR3 DNA sequence: TGTGCCAGCAGGAGCGGGAGTAACACCGGGGAGCTGTTTTTT. This chain connects TRBV9 to TRBJ2-2; 8 positions agree with TRBD2. The J segment lost 2 bases and the V segment lost 5 bases, leaving 2 bases of the junction unmatched. The CDR3 runs to 14 residues. Looked up from germline, CDR1 is SGDLS and CDR2 is YYNGEE.

The chain joins TRBV27 to TRBJ1-1, with D uncertain. CDR1 MNHEY and CDR2 SMNVEV come from the germline V gene (reference sequence). V lost 8 bases and J lost 1, with 8 bases in between. CDR3 size: 12 residues. CDR3 bases: TGTGCCAGCGCTGGGCAGAACACTGAAGCTTTCTTT. Protein: CASAGQNTEAFF.

J is TRBJ2-1 and V is TRBV6-5, with 10 nucleotides matching TRBD2. The V gene's germline CDR1 is MNHEY and CDR2 SVGAGI. V shed 5 bases and J 7 bases; nucleotides not matched to a gene: 8. The CDR3 runs to 15 residues. The CDR3 DNA follows: TGTGCCAGCAGTACGGGAGCTAGCGGGAGTAATGAGCAGTTCTTC. It encodes CASSTGASGSNEQFF.

The chain uses TRBV6-5 and TRBJ1-4; no clear D. This CDR3 contains 14 residues. The germline V and J ends were trimmed by 8 bases and 3 bases, with 13 bases remaining between them. Germline CDR1 reads MNHEY; CDR2 reads SVGAGI. CDR3: CASHLGVANEKLFF. The CDR3 DNA reads TGTGCCAGCCACCTCGGGGTTGCTAATGAAAAACTGTTTTTT.

This clone was seen more than once but under ten times. Written as DNA, the CDR3 is TGTGCCAGCAGCCCATCCCCTGGGGGAGGTAGCGGGAGCTCCTACGAGCAGTACTTC. Protein sequence: CASSPSPGGGSGSSYEQYF. The chain is built from TRBV11-2 and TRBJ2-7; 9 bases align to TRBD2. CDR1 and CDR2 from the germline V gene are SGHAT and FQNNGV. Trimming cost V 5 bases and J 0 bases; bases outside gene matches: 17. This CDR3 contains 19 residues.

This rearrangement joins TRBV7-9 to TRBJ1-2; a weak D match, TRBD1 (6 bases). CDR3 size: 13 residues. With 3 bases removed from V and 13 bases from J, the gap between germline ends came to 18 bases. CDR1 and CDR2 from the germline V gene are SEHNR and FQNEAQ (reference sequence). CDR3 in amino acids: CASSFGTRTVFTF. CDR3 coding DNA: TGTGCCAGCAGCTTTGGAACCAGGACAGTTTTCACCTTC. Drawing the rest from reference TRBV7-9 and TRBJ1-2, the complete variable domain is DTGVSQNPRHKITKRGQNVTFRCDPISEHNRLYWYRQTLGQGPEFLTYFQNEAQLEKSRLLSDRFSAERPKGSFSTLEIQRTEQGDSAMYLCASSFGTRTVFTFGSGTRLTVV.

The chain recombines TRBV18 with TRBJ1-4; 9 bases fit TRBD1. V lost 3 bases, J lost 6 bases, and 5 bases stayed unmatched. This CDR3 spans 15 amino acids. Germline V gene lookup returns CDR1 KGHSH and CDR2 LQKENI. CDR3 sequence (DNA): TGTGCCAGCTCACCCTTGACAGGGGGATATGAAAAACTGTTTTTT. Translation gives CASSPLTGGYEKLFF.

The chain carries TRBV29-1 and TRBJ2-3, with a weak D call TRBD1 (5 bases). V lost 3 bases and J lost 0, with 13 bases in between. CDR1 SQVTM and CDR2 ANQGSEA come from the germline V gene. The CDR3 is 15 amino acids. For the CDR3, the DNA is TGCAGCGTTGACCCCACAGGTTTTAGCACAGATACGCAGTATTTT. This gives the protein CSVDPTGFSTDTQYF.

The chain has TRBV28 and TRBJ2-1; D unresolved. Trimming took 5 bases from V and 7 from J, leaving 15 bases between them. The CDR3 sequence is 14 residues long. Germline V lookup: CDR1 MDHEN, CDR2 SYDVKM. Here the CDR3 DNA reads TGTGCCAGCAGTCTAGACTCGCAACGGAATGAGCAGTTCTTC. Translation gives CASSLDSQRNEQFF.

This rearrangement joins TRBV7-2 to TRBJ2-5, with a weak D call TRBD1 (5 bases). Germline V lookup: CDR1 SGHTA, CDR2 FQGNSA. CDR3 length: 15 amino acids. Trimming left V 3 bases short and J 4 bases short, with 15 bases between. CDR3 nucleotides: TGTGCCAGCAGCTTCTCACCTCAGGGTAGAGAGACCCAGTACTTC. It codes for CASSFSPQGRETQYF.

The V and J genes are TRBV27 and TRBJ1-1, with D uncertain. Germline V gene sequence: CDR1 MNHEY, CDR2 SMNVEV (reference sequence). The germline V and J ends were trimmed by 2 bases and 0 bases, with 10 bases remaining between them. CDR3 length: 15 amino acids. DNA for the CDR3: TGTGCCAGCAGTTTACGGTCAAGATTGAACACTGAAGCTTTCTTT. Protein product: CASSLRSRLNTEAFF.

The J gene is TRBJ1-2, the V gene TRBV24-1; D not resolved. Trimming cost V 9 bases and J 2 bases, with 12 bases left between them. The germline gives CDR1 KGHDR, CDR2 SFDVKD. This CDR3 has 13 amino acids. CDR3 coding DNA: TGTGCCACCTCCATCGACACAAACTATGGCTACACCTTC. Translated: CATSIDTNYGYTF.

The rearrangement links TRBV19 to TRBJ1-2; D perhaps matches TRBD1 (5 bases). The germline V gene has CDR1 LNHDA and CDR2 SQIVND (reference sequence). This CDR3 has 14 residues. V lost 2 bases to trimming and J lost 3 bases, with 10 bases between them. In nucleotides, the CDR3 is TGTGCCAGTAGTATACAGGGCCCATACTATGGCTACACCTTC. Its protein product is CASSIQGPYYGYTF.

This clone showed up many times. The sample contains more than one DNA sequence encoding this CDR3. The chain recombines TRBV2 with TRBJ2-5; 8 nucleotides match TRBD1. This CDR3 contains 15 residues. V lost 5 bases, J lost 1 base, and 6 bases stayed unmatched. Germline CDR1 and CDR2: SNHLY and FYNNEI. In nucleotides, the CDR3 is TGTGCCAGCAGTCGGCAGGGGGCGGGCCAAGAGACCCAGTACTTC. It codes for CASSRQGAGQETQYF.

The chain carries TRBV5-1 and TRBJ2-1; 15 bases agree with TRBD2. V trimming: 3 bases; J trimming: 14 bases; junction bases outside the gene matches: 12. This CDR3 contains 16 residues. From germline, CDR1 is SGHRS and CDR2 YFSETQ. CDR3: CASSSGLAGGLDGEFF. The DNA of the CDR3 is TGCGCCAGCAGCTCGGGACTAGCGGGAGGTTTAGATGGGGAGTTCTTC.

V and J are TRBV21-1 and TRBJ1-1; TRBD1, the table's D call, lacks a check against the DNA. TRBV21-1 is shown as a pseudogene. The CDR3 has 17 amino acids. The CDR3: CASSRRDSAIMNTEAFF. CDR3 coding DNA: TGTGCCAGCAGCCGTCGGGACAGTGCCATCATGAACACTGAAGCTTTCTTT.

The chain has TRBV3-1 (or the pseudogene TRBV3-2) and TRBJ2-6, with D hard to call. CDR1 and CDR2 from the germline V gene are LGHDT and YNNKEL (reference sequence). V shed 4 bases and J shed 0 bases, with 4 bases lying between them. The CDR3 spans 14 residues. CDR3 sequence reads: CASSPVSGANVLTF. The DNA of the CDR3 is TGTGCCAGCAGCCCAGTCTCTGGGGCCAACGTCCTGACTTTC.

The rearrangement uses TRBV5-1 and TRBJ2-1; tentatively, D is TRBD2 (5 bases). The CDR3 runs to 17 residues. Germline CDR1 is SGHRS and CDR2 is YFSETQ. V lost 4 bases to trimming and J lost 5 bases, with 22 bases between them. CDR3 nucleotides: TGCGCCAGCAGCGCAGGAGGATGGGGAAACACTCACAATGAGCAGTTCTTC. It yields the protein CASSAGGWGNTHNEQFF.